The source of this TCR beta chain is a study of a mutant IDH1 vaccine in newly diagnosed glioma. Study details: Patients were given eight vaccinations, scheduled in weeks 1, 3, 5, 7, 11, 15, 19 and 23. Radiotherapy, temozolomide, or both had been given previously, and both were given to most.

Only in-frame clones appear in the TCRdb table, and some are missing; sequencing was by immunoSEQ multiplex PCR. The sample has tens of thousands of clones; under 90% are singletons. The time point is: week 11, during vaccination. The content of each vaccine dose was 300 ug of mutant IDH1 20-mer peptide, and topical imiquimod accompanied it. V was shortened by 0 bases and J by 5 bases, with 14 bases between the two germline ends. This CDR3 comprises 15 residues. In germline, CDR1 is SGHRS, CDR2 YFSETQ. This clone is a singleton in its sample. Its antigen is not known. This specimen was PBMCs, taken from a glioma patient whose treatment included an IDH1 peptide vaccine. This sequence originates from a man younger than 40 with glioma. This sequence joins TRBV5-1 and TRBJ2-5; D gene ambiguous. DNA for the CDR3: TGCGCCAGCAGCTTGGGGACGACGGTGGGGGAGACCCAGTACTTC. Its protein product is CASSLGTTVGETQYF.